A selection of T cell receptor beta chains follows, all from one sample in a study of shared clonotypes between healthy human individuals. The repertoire was sequenced with immunoSEQ multiplex PCR; TCRdb's copy has only in-frame clones and lacks some. In the table there are 950,000 to 1,100,000 clones, around 76% of which are singletons. The sequenced sample was memory CD4+ T cells sorted from blood. These receptors were collected from a man aged 18 to 30 in good health. Each CDR3 is given with its conserved first and last residue. A D gene is named only where the DNA matches it firmly. Not all rows give a size; the values are once, few, many and, for expanded clones, a class.

. TRBJ1-2 TRBV27 . TGTGCCAGCAGGAAGGAGCGGACAGCCCCTAACTATGGCTACACCTTC CASRKERTAPNYGYTF
. TRBJ1-3 TRBV9 . TGTGCCAGCAGCGTTTGGGACCGATCTACTGGAAACACCATATATTTT CASSVWDRSTGNTIYF
. TRBJ2-7 TRBV5-1 TRBD2 TGCGCCAGCAGCGACGGACTAGCCGACTCTAAGAGGTACTTC CASSDGLADSKRYF
few TRBJ1-4 TRBV5-6 . TGTGCCAGCAGCTTCTGGGCGGAGGAAGAAAAACTGTTTTTT CASSFWAEEEKLFF
few TRBJ1-2 TRBV29-1 . TGCAGCGTTGGCCCAGGGCCGAGCTATGGCTACACCTTC CSVGPGPSYGYTF
. TRBJ2-1 TRBV28 TRBD1 TGTGCCAGCAGGAACAGGGGGCGATCCTACAATGAGCAGTTCTTC CASRNRGRSYNEQFF
. TRBJ2-2 TRBV19 TRBD1 TGTGCCAGTAGTAGGTGGACAGGGGGAGGCACCGGGGAGCTGTTTTTT CASSRWTGGGTGELFF
. TRBJ1-1 TRBV10-2 . TGCGCCAGCAGTGAGTCGGCGGGGAGAACTGAAGCTTTCTTT CASSESAGRTEAFF
. TRBJ2-5 TRBV4-3 TRBD2 TGCGCCAGCAGCCAAGACGCGGGAGGGCCAAAGACCCAGTACTTC CASSQDAGGPKTQYF
. TRBJ2-3 TRBV2 . TGTGCCAGCAGTGAAGCGGGGGTTTCGGCAGATACGCAGTATTTT CASSEAGVSADTQYF
once TRBJ1-6 TRBV7-4 . TGTGCCAGCAGTTCTACGTGGTATAATTCACCCCTCCACTTT CASSSTWYNSPLHF
. TRBJ1-2 TRBV18 . TGTGCCAGCTCATCCTACGGGGGTATCGACTATGGCTACACCTTC CASSSYGGIDYGYTF
. TRBJ2-2 TRBV7-7 TRBD1 TGTGCTAGCAGCCCCCCGGGACAGGGAAAGGGGGGGGAGCTGTTTTTT CASSPPGQGKGGELFF
few TRBJ1-5 TRBV7-3 TRBD1 TGTGCCAGCACTCGGACAGGGGGACTACATAGCAATCAGCCCCAGCATTTT CASTRTGGLHSNQPQHF
. TRBJ2-3 TRBV10-1 . TGCGCCAGCAGTGAGTTCGGGACCCGGGATACGCAGTATTTT CASSEFGTRDTQYF
. TRBJ2-1 TRBV6-6 . TGTGCCAGCAGTTACTCGAAGGCGGACTCCTACAATGAGCAGTTCTTC CASSYSKADSYNEQFF
. TRBJ2-3 TRBV10-2 . TGCGCCGCCGGACAGTTCGATACGCAGTATTTT CAAGQFDTQYF
. TRBJ2-2 TRBV19 TRBD1 TGTGCCAGTAGAGCGGGACAGGGTTTCACCGGGGAGCTGTTTTTT CASRAGQGFTGELFF
. TRBJ1-1 TRBV7-2 . TGTGCCAGCACCGTTTATGGTGGTTGGGCTTTCTTT CASTVYGGWAFF
once TRBJ1-1 TRBV5-1 . TGCGCCAGCAGCCCTCTGCCGGGGGGACTTGGCACTGAAGCTTTCTTT CASSPLPGGLGTEAFF
. TRBJ2-7 TRBV4-2 . TGTGCCAGCAGCCCACATAAAACAGGACTTTCCGAGCAGTACTTC CASSPHKTGLSEQYF
. TRBJ2-2 TRBV4-3 TRBD2 TGCGCCAGCAGCCTAAGCCCAGCGGGAGTACCCGGGGAGCTGTTTTTT CASSLSPAGVPGELFF
. TRBJ2-1 TRBV10-3 TRBD2 TGTGCCATCGGCCAGGACAGCGGGAGGTTTGATGAGCAGTTCTTC CAIGQDSGRFDEQFF
. TRBJ1-6 TRBV5-1 TRBD1 TGCGCCAGCAGCTTGGAAGGACAGGGTCTCGGTTCACCCCTCCACTTT CASSLEGQGLGSPLHF
once TRBJ1-4 TRBV7-8 . TGTGCCAGCAGCTTATCCTCCACAACTAATGAAAAACTGTTTTTT CASSLSSTTNEKLFF
. TRBJ1-2 TRBV19 . TGTGCCAGTAGTCTCGGTGTAAGCTACACCTTC CASSLGVSYTF
. TRBJ2-7 TRBV5-4 . TGTGCCAGCAGCGGTGGCAGGTCCTACGAGCAGTACTTC CASSGGRSYEQYF
. TRBJ1-3 TRBV25-1 . TGTGCCAGCAGTGACACGAGCTCTGGAAACACCATATATTTT CASSDTSSGNTIYF
. TRBJ1-5 TRBV5-1 TRBD1 TGCGCCAGCAGCTTGTTGGGACAGCGCAATCAGCCCCAGCATTTT CASSLLGQRNQPQHF
. TRBJ2-3 TRBV6-5 . TGTGCCAGCAGTTACTCGCGGGGTAGCACAGATACGCAGTATTTT CASSYSRGSTDTQYF
. TRBJ1-6 TRBV25-1 . TGTGCCAGCAGTGAAGGGGAATATAATTCACCCCTCCACTTT CASSEGEYNSPLHF
. TRBJ2-7 TRBV9 TRBD2 TGTGCCAGCAGCCTGGGGGGAGGGCGAGAGCAGTACTTC CASSLGGGREQYF
. TRBJ1-1 TRBV6-5 . TGTGCCAGCAGTTACGGGCAAAGGAAGCTCCTCTTT CASSYGQRKLLF
. TRBJ1-6 TRBV28 . TGTGCCAGCAGTTTGGAATCCCGTAATTCACCCCTCCACTTT CASSLESRNSPLHF
. TRBJ2-2 TRBV10-3 . TGTGCCATCAGTGGGGTAGGGAACACCGGGGAGCTGTTTTTT CAISGVGNTGELFF
. TRBJ2-5 TRBV5-1 . TGCGCCAGCAGCTTCGGACAGAAAAAAGAGACCCAGTACTTC CASSFGQKKETQYF
. TRBJ2-1 TRBV29-1 . TGCAGCGTTAGGCCAGAGTCCTACAATGAGCAGTTCTTC CSVRPESYNEQFF
. TRBJ2-7 TRBV5-1 . TGCGCCAGCAGCTTGGTTCCAGGACCGAACTACGAGCAGTACTTC CASSLVPGPNYEQYF
once TRBJ1-2 TRBV6-1 . TGTGCCAGCAGTGCAGAATCAGGACCCTATGGCTACACCTTC CASSAESGPYGYTF
few TRBJ2-2 TRBV5-8 TRBD2 TGTGCCAGCAGGAAAGGGACTAGCGGGCACACCGGGGAGCTGTTTTTT CASRKGTSGHTGELFF